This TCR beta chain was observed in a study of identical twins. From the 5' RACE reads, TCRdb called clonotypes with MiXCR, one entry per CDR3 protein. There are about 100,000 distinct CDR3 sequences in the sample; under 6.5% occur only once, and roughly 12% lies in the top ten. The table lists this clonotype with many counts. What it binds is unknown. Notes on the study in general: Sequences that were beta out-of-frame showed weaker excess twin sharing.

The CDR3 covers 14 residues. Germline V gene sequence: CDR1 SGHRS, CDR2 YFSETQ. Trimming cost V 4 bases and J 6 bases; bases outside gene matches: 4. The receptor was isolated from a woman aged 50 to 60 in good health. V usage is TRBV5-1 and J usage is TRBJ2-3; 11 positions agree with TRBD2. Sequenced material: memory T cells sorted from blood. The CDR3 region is CASSPWTSGDTQYF. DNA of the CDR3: TGCGCCAGCAGCCCCTGGACTAGCGGGGATACGCAGTATTTT.